The TCR beta chain under discussion was sequenced for a study of glioma-infiltrating T cells. Study-level results: Tissue-blood divergence was below expectation in non-neoplastic patients, above in gliomas.

The iRepertoire nested amplicon-rescue multiplex PCR amplified TCR alpha and beta CDR3s from RNA. MiXCR was run by TCRdb on the multiplex PCR reads, yielding one entry per CDR3 protein. This table has 3,500 to 5,000 distinct CDR3 sequences, roughly 90% appearing once. Details on this clonotype: Its antigen is not identified. This beta chain is an unintended read in a library built for alpha chains; its size means little.

This CDR3 spans 12 amino acids. V lost 6 bases and J 1 base, leaving 4 bases between the germline ends. Per the germline V gene, CDR1 is MDHEN and CDR2 is SYDVKM. The chain uses TRBV28 and TRBJ2-1; D is unclear. The receptor was derived from a human donor with low-grade glioma or glioblastoma, undergoing nonglioma brain surgery, or in good health (not recorded which). Sequencing was done on a sample of glioma tissue, nonneoplastic brain tissue, or PBMCs (not recorded which). DNA for the CDR3: TGTGCCAGCAGAGAATCCTACAATGAGCAGTTCTTC. Translating it yields CASRESYNEQFF. Full variable domain (rest looked up from reference TRBV28 and TRBJ2-1): DVKVTQSSRYLVKRTGEKVFLECVQDMDHENMFWYRQDPGLGLRLIYFSYDVKMKEKGDIPEGYSVSREKKERFSLILESASTNQTSMYLCASRESYNEQFFGPGTRLTVL.